Listed here is a single T cell receptor beta chain. Sequencing was performed with immunoSEQ multiplex PCR; in TCRdb, only in-frame clones are kept and a portion is missing. This sample has roughly 80,000 clones, with around nine tenths found just once. This entry comes from a study of blood T cell repertoires in COVID-19. The CDR3 length is 16 residues. V gave up 0 bases and J gave up 4 bases, with 15 bases separating them. In germline, CDR1 is LGHDT, CDR2 YNNKEL (reference sequence). The V gene is TRBV3-1 (or the pseudogene TRBV3-2), the J gene TRBJ1-2; TRBD1 might be the D (5 bases). Sequencing was performed on peripheral blood. This clonotype was sampled from a man aged 60 to 75 with acute or convalescent COVID-19. The CDR3: CASSQDNSRVGYGYTF. CDR3 DNA: TGTGCCAGCAGCCAAGATAACAGCAGGGTGGGCTATGGCTACACCTTC.